The 2 T cell receptor beta chains below all came from one sample that was sequenced in a study of cytomegalovirus exposure and HLA in healthy donors. Amplification used 60 Vbeta primers and 13 Jbeta primers. Clones were read by immunoSEQ multiplex PCR, and TCRdb kept only the in-frame ones, dropping some. Here the sample spans 200,000 to 250,000 clones, roughly 82% being singletons. The sequencing sample was made of PBMCs. The receptors were sampled from a woman aged 40 to 55 in good health and CMV-seropositive.

CDR3 nucleotide sequence: TGTGCCAGCAGCGTTACAGGCGTTAACTATGGCTACACCTTC. Its translation is CASSVTGVNYGYTF. The gene calls are TRBV9 and TRBJ1-2; D may be TRBD1 (5 bases). Germline V lookup: CDR1 SGDLS, CDR2 YYNGEE. The CDR3 covers 14 residues. Trimming removed 2 bases from V and 1 base from J, with 9 bases in between.

This chain links TRBV2 with TRBJ1-2; D unclear. This CDR3 is 12 amino acids long. V was cut by 2 bases and J by 1 base, with 2 bases left in between. Looked up from germline, CDR1 is SNHLY and CDR2 is FYNNEI. For the CDR3, the DNA is TGTGCCAGCAGTGAACGTAACTATGGCTACACCTTC. Translation: CASSERNYGYTF.